One and the same sample provided the 32 T cell receptor beta chains below, sequenced in a study of blood T cell repertoires in COVID-19. The table came from immunoSEQ multiplex PCR; TCRdb's copy has only in-frame clones and leaves some out. Found here are about 230,000 clones, around 83% of them singletons; the top ten hold roughly 1.4%. Sequencing input: peripheral blood. The receptors stem from a woman aged 40 to 50 who had recovered from COVID-19.

CDR3 bases: TGTGCCAGCAGCTTGGGACGGGAGGGCTACACCTTC. It codes for CASSLGREGYTF. This chain connects TRBV5-5 to TRBJ1-2, with unresolved D. The CDR3 loop spans 12 amino acids. V was clipped by 0 bases and J by 8 bases, with 8 bases between them. The germline V gene encodes CDR1 SGHKS and CDR2 YYEKEE (reference sequence).

The chain links TRBV5-6 to TRBJ2-2; tentative D call: TRBD1 (6 bases). Germline lookup yields CDR1 SGHDT and CDR2 YYEEEE. V was clipped by 7 bases and J by 0 bases, with 22 bases between them. The length of the CDR3 is 18 residues. This CDR3 reads CASGVRLNRASNTGELFF. CDR3 bases: TGTGCCAGCGGAGTTAGGCTAAACAGGGCATCGAACACCGGGGAGCTGTTTTTT.

This chain joins TRBV7-9 and TRBJ2-5, with 9 nucleotides matching TRBD1. The germline CDR1 and CDR2 sequences are SEHNR and FQNEAQ (reference sequence). The CDR3 loop spans 14 amino acids. V lost 5 bases, J lost 3 bases, and 4 bases stayed unmatched. The CDR3 region has the DNA TGTGCCAGCAGCGTGGGACAGGGTGAAGAGACCCAGTACTTC. It encodes CASSVGQGEETQYF.

The chain combines TRBV2 with TRBJ1-6; 12 bases match TRBD1. The CDR3 is made up of 16 amino acids. Germline V gives CDR1 SNHLY, CDR2 FYNNEI. V was pared by 8 bases and J by 8 bases, with 10 bases of the junction left unmatched. The CDR3 is CASGGQGALNHSPLHF. For the CDR3, the DNA is TGTGCCAGCGGGGGACAGGGGGCGTTGAATCATTCACCCCTCCACTTT.

This clone was counted once. The chain has TRBV18 and TRBJ2-7, with TRBD2 identical over 7 bases. CDR3 size: 12 residues. The trim removed 8 bases at V and 5 bases at J, leaving 6 bases unmatched. Germline lookup yields CDR1 KGHSH and CDR2 LQKENI. CDR3 in amino acids: CASGEGLNEQYF. The CDR3 DNA sequence: TGTGCCAGCGGGGAGGGCCTCAACGAGCAGTACTTC.

This chain joins TRBV10-1 and TRBJ1-2, with TRBD1 matching 8 bases. The germline V gene encodes CDR1 WNHNN and CDR2 SYGVQD (reference sequence). V shed 5 bases and J 3 bases; nucleotides not matched to a gene: 2. The CDR3 consists of 13 residues. This chain's CDR3 is CASSQGADYGYTF. CDR3 coding DNA: TGCGCCAGCAGTCAGGGGGCTGACTATGGCTACACCTTC.

The chain is built from TRBV19 and TRBJ1-1, with TRBD1 identical over 9 bases. After removal of 4 bases from V and 1 base from J, the junction contained 13 bases not matched to a gene. Germline loops: CDR1 LNHDA, CDR2 SQIVND (reference sequence). This CDR3 has 18 residues. CDR3 DNA sequence: TGTGCCAGTAGTAGAGGACAGGGGACTAAAGGGGGGAACACTGAAGCTTTCTTT. It yields the protein CASSRGQGTKGGNTEAFF.

The genes are TRBV5-6 and TRBJ1-1, with 8 bases fitting TRBD1. The CDR3 has 14 amino acids. Per the germline V gene, CDR1 is SGHDT and CDR2 is YYEEEE. V was pared by 5 bases and J by 1 base, with 4 bases of the junction left unmatched. CDR3 loop: CASRLQGGNTEAFF. Written as DNA, the CDR3 is TGTGCCAGCAGGTTACAGGGGGGGAACACTGAAGCTTTCTTT. Full variable domain (remainder filled in from reference TRBV5-6 and TRBJ1-1): DAGVTQSPTHLIKTRGQQVTLRCSPKSGHDTVSWYQQALGQGPQFIFQYYEEEERQRGNFPDRFSGHQFPNYSSELNVNALLLGDSALYLCASRLQGGNTEAFFGQGTRLTVV.

V usage is TRBV30 and J usage is TRBJ1-2; no reliable D call. Trimming removed 0 bases from V and 13 bases from J, with 18 bases in between. CDR3 length equals 13 residues. CDR1 is GTSNPN, CDR2 SVGIG, per germline (reference sequence). CDR3 DNA: TGTGCCTGGAGTGTACGATCCCCGGACTTGGGCACCTTC. It codes for CAWSVRSPDLGTF.

CDR3 loop: CASSLGGGVVADTQYF. The CDR3 nucleotides are TGTGCCAGCAGCTTAGGAGGAGGGGTCGTTGCAGATACGCAGTATTTT. The rearrangement joins TRBV7-9 to TRBJ2-3, with D possibly matching TRBD2 (6 bases). Per the germline V gene, CDR1 is SEHNR and CDR2 is FQNEAQ (reference sequence). Trimming left V 1 base short and J 4 bases short, with 15 bases between. This CDR3 has 16 residues.

The chain is built from TRBV5-1 and TRBJ2-7; D perhaps matches TRBD1 (5 bases). The germline V gene has CDR1 SGHRS and CDR2 YFSETQ. The V and J ends lost 1 base and 4 bases respectively, with 12 bases between them. There are 14 residues in the CDR3. CDR3 sequence: CASSLIVGAYEQYF. CDR3 sequence (DNA): TGCGCCAGCAGCTTGATTGTAGGGGCTTACGAGCAGTACTTC.

V and J are TRBV19 and TRBJ1-1, with D tentatively TRBD1 (6 bases). The CDR3 consists of 14 residues. V lost 6 bases, J lost 4 bases, and 15 bases lay in between. Germline V gene sequence: CDR1 LNHDA, CDR2 SQIVND (reference sequence). The CDR3 here is CASRRQASGTEAFF. For the CDR3, the DNA is TGTGCCAGTAGAAGACAGGCTAGTGGCACTGAAGCTTTCTTT.

This chain connects TRBV29-1 to TRBJ1-5, with 7 nucleotides matching TRBD1. This CDR3 comprises 16 residues. V lost 6 bases and J lost 0; bases outside the gene matches: 11. The germline V gene encodes CDR1 SQVTM and CDR2 ANQGSEA. The CDR3 sequence is CSVKEGQSSSNQPQHF. Here the CDR3 DNA reads TGCAGCGTAAAAGAGGGACAGTCCTCTAGCAATCAGCCCCAGCATTTT.

Here the CDR3 DNA reads TGTGCCAGCTCCCCCGGGACACAGACCTACGAGCAGTACTTC. Translated: CASSPGTQTYEQYF. This chain joins TRBV18 and TRBJ2-7, with D possibly TRBD1 on 6 matching bases. The V and J ends lost 6 bases and 2 bases respectively, with 14 bases between them. This CDR3 comprises 14 residues. Germline loops: CDR1 KGHSH, CDR2 LQKENI.

The sample holds one count of this clone. The gene calls are TRBV5-1 and TRBJ2-1; D perhaps matches TRBD1 (5 bases). V gave up 2 bases and J gave up 13 bases, with 16 bases separating them. CDR3 length: 13 amino acids. From germline, CDR1 is SGHRS and CDR2 YFSETQ. CDR3 nucleotides: TGCGCCAGCAGCTTCTTGGACACCCCGATACAGTTCTTC. Protein sequence: CASSFLDTPIQFF.

The chain couples TRBV6-1 to TRBJ1-1; D unclear. Trimming removed 4 bases from V and 4 bases from J, with 19 bases in between. This CDR3 has 16 residues. Looked up from germline, CDR1 is MNHNS and CDR2 is SASEGT. The CDR3 region is CASSGVLGRLGTEAFF. CDR3 in DNA: TGTGCCAGCAGTGGAGTTCTTGGGAGACTAGGCACTGAAGCTTTCTTT.

This clone was found once. The V call is TRBV11-2, the J call TRBJ2-5; D call uncertain. Deletions cut 3 bases from V and 5 bases from J, with 4 bases between. CDR1 is SGHAT, CDR2 FQNNGV, per germline. The CDR3 is made up of 11 amino acids. Here the CDR3 reads CASSFSETQYF. For the CDR3, the DNA is TGTGCCAGCAGCTTTTCGGAGACCCAGTACTTC.

The CDR3 DNA reads as TGTGCCAGCAGCCAAAGACTAGATACGCAGTATTTT. It encodes CASSQRLDTQYF. The V gene is TRBV13, the J gene TRBJ2-3; no firm D call. CDR3 length: 12 amino acids. Germline V gene data show CDR1 as PRHDT and CDR2 as FYEKMQ (reference sequence). Trimming left V 5 bases short and J 5 bases short, with 8 bases between.

The gene calls are TRBV5-5 and TRBJ1-2; 9 nucleotides align to TRBD1. The CDR3 is made up of 12 amino acids. V lost 7 bases, J lost 13 bases, and 11 bases stayed unmatched. From germline, CDR1 is SGHKS and CDR2 YYEKEE (reference sequence). The CDR3 is CASQKSTGGGTF. The CDR3 coding sequence is TGTGCCAGCCAGAAAAGTACAGGGGGCGGCACCTTC.

The chain employs TRBV6-2 or TRBV6-3 and TRBJ1-1; perhaps TRBD1 as D (5 bases). The CDR3 runs 13 residues. Germline V gene data show CDR1 as MNHEY and CDR2 as SVGEGT. V was cut by 2 bases and J by 1 base, with 5 bases left in between. For the CDR3, the DNA is TGTGCCAGCAGTTACCAGGGGAACACTGAAGCTTTCTTT. It encodes CASSYQGNTEAFF.

The chain recombines TRBV9 with TRBJ1-2, with a weak D call TRBD1 (6 bases). V lost 0 bases and J lost 1, with 7 bases in between. Germline values: CDR1 SGDLS, CDR2 YYNGEE. This CDR3 spans 14 amino acids. The CDR3 reads CASSVEGHNYGYTF. For the CDR3, the DNA is TGTGCCAGCAGCGTAGAGGGACATAACTATGGCTACACCTTC.

As DNA, the CDR3 is TGTGCCAGTAGTTTGGACAGGGGCCACGAGCAGTACTTC. Encoded protein: CASSLDRGHEQYF. The chain has TRBV19 and TRBJ2-7; 9 nucleotides align to TRBD1. Germline values: CDR1 LNHDA, CDR2 SQIVND (reference sequence). CDR3 length equals 13 residues. V trimming: 5 bases; J trimming: 5 bases; junction bases outside the gene matches: 4.

This sequence joins TRBV27 and TRBJ2-1; 8 bases are shared with TRBD2. The CDR3 totals 17 residues. J lost 4 bases, V lost 0 bases, and 8 bases had no gene match. CDR1 MNHEY and CDR2 SMNVEV come from the germline V gene (reference sequence). The DNA of the CDR3 is TGTGCCAGCAGTTTATCTGTCCGGGTAGCGGGGTACAATGAGCAGTTCTTC. This gives the protein CASSLSVRVAGYNEQFF.

This clone appeared once. The DNA of the CDR3 is TGCGCCAGCAGCTCCCCGGGGAGGGGTGAAGCTTTCTTT. Protein sequence: CASSSPGRGEAFF. The chain links TRBV5-1 to TRBJ1-1, with D maybe TRBD1 (5 bases). The CDR3 consists of 13 residues. V was trimmed by 3 bases and J by 7 bases, leaving 13 bases between them. The germline V gene encodes CDR1 SGHRS and CDR2 YFSETQ.

The genes are TRBV2 and TRBJ2-7, with D possibly matching TRBD1 (5 bases). The CDR3 consists of 14 residues. V lost 4 bases, J lost 0 bases, and 10 bases lay in between. Germline assignment: CDR1 SNHLY and CDR2 FYNNEI. The CDR3 sequence is CASSGTRSSYEQYF. Written as DNA, the CDR3 is TGTGCCAGCAGTGGGACAAGGAGCTCCTACGAGCAGTACTTC.

The chain combines TRBV3-1 (or the pseudogene TRBV3-2) with TRBJ1-1, with 7 bases fitting TRBD1. Germline CDR1 LGHDT, CDR2 YNNKEL (reference sequence). This CDR3 is 16 amino acids long. V lost 1 base and J lost 0; bases outside the gene matches: 5. The CDR3 spells CASSQVGGLMNTEAFF. In DNA form, the CDR3 reads TGTGCCAGCAGCCAAGTAGGGGGCCTCATGAACACTGAAGCTTTCTTT.

The J gene is TRBJ1-1, the V gene TRBV6-2 or TRBV6-3; TRBD1 matches 12 bases. CDR1 is MNHEY, CDR2 SVGEGT, per germline. The CDR3 loop spans 18 amino acids. The trim removed 3 bases at V and 4 bases at J, leaving 12 bases unmatched. The CDR3 spells CASSYSPRDRGLGTEAFF. The CDR3 DNA reads as TGTGCCAGCAGTTATTCGCCCCGGGACAGGGGGCTGGGCACTGAAGCTTTCTTT.

The chain joins TRBV6-5 to TRBJ1-2; possible D gene TRBD1, 6 bases. The ends were cut back, 0 bases at V and 7 bases at J, with 15 bases in the middle. The CDR3 extends over 15 amino acids. The germline CDR1 and CDR2 sequences are MNHEY and SVGAGI. The CDR3 region has the DNA TGTGCCAGCAGTTACTCGAGTAGGGGGGAGGGTGGCTACACCTTC. It specifies CASSYSSRGEGGYTF.

The gene calls are TRBV7-3 and TRBJ1-1; D remains unclear. The CDR3 has 13 residues. Deletions cut 5 bases from V and 0 bases from J, with 7 bases between. CDR1 is SGHTA, CDR2 FQGTGA, per germline. The CDR3 loop is CASSQHMNTEAFF. In DNA form, the CDR3 reads TGTGCCAGCAGCCAACACATGAACACTGAAGCTTTCTTT.

The chain is built from TRBV19 and TRBJ1-1; 8 nucleotides line up with TRBD1. Germline V lookup: CDR1 LNHDA, CDR2 SQIVND (reference sequence). V gave up 8 bases and J gave up 2 bases; unmatched junction bases: 7. The CDR3 spans 14 residues. The CDR3, as DNA: TGTGCCAGTCTGCCGGGACAGGAAAACACTGAAGCTTTCTTT. Its translation: CASLPGQENTEAFF.

The V and J genes are TRBV2 and TRBJ1-4, with D possibly matching TRBD1 (5 bases). The CDR3 length is 14 residues. CDR1 and CDR2 from the germline V gene are SNHLY and FYNNEI. Between the trimmed V and J ends, which lost 3 bases and 7 bases, there was a span of 12 bases. The CDR3 reads CASSDLGGGEKLFF. CDR3 nucleotides: TGTGCCAGCAGTGACCTGGGGGGGGGTGAAAAACTGTTTTTT.

J is TRBJ2-7 and V is TRBV7-9, with a weak D call TRBD1 (6 bases). The germline V and J ends were trimmed by 1 base and 6 bases, with 10 bases remaining between them. CDR1 SEHNR and CDR2 FQNEAQ come from the germline V gene (reference sequence). This CDR3 region has 13 residues. The CDR3 region is CASSLEQGGEQYF. CDR3 nucleotides: TGTGCCAGCAGCTTAGAACAGGGTGGCGAGCAGTACTTC.